This TCR beta chain was sequenced in a study of vaccination and CD4 T cells after COVID-19. Study as a whole: Timing of post-vaccine sample collection was a median roughly 70 days after dose two, with a range of 14 to 241. Cells were stimulated with overlapping spike peptide pools from SARS-CoV-2, HCoV-NL63, HCoV-OC43 and HCoV-229E. Study results and limitations: The median SARS-CoV-2-reactive clonotype number increased from around 19 to 38, without statistical significance.

This clonotype is labeled large. Its cognate antigen is unknown. Treatment: roughly nine-day PBMC culture with coronavirus spike peptide pools or control peptides (ViraFEST assay). Alongside roughly 10 IU/ml IL-2 and 10 ug/ml peptide pools, PBMCs were cultured at a few million per well. CDR1 is MNHEY and CDR2 is SMNVEV in the germline V gene (reference sequence). This CDR3 contains 17 residues. Trimming at V came to 4 bases and at J to 4 bases, leaving 11 bases not matched to a gene. Cultured CD4+ T-cell DNA underwent Oncomine TCR Beta short-read sequencing. TCRdb recomputed calls from the PCR reads with MiXCR, one row per CDR3 protein. Of 4,500 to 5,000 distinct CDR3 sequences in the sample, around three quarters are singletons; the top ten hold about 50%.

The sample comprised CD4+ T cells from blood, cultured in vitro. J is TRBJ1-2 and V is TRBV27; TRBD1 matches at 11 bases. The sequence was obtained from a human donor who had recovered from COVID-19. The chain's CDR3 is CASSSSGQGERGYGYTF. The CDR3 coding sequence is TGTGCCAGCAGTTCATCGGGACAGGGGGAAAGGGGCTATGGCTACACCTTC.